These T cell receptor beta chains were read from a single sample in a study of CD8 T cells in ankylosing spondylitis. MiXCR was run by TCRdb on the 5' RACE reads, yielding one entry per CDR3 protein. Here the sample spans over 200,000 distinct CDR3 sequences, roughly 18% being singletons. Source material: blood, either unsorted or a sorted T cell fraction (not recorded which). The receptors were gathered from a male donor with ankylosing spondylitis. Both conserved end residues are trimmed from each CDR3. The order of the fields is J gene, V gene, CDR3 protein.

TRBJ1-5,TRBV4-1,ASSQDHSSNQPQH
TRBJ2-5,TRBV7-9,ASSLGGQGSQETQY
TRBJ1-3,TRBV7-6,ASSSHEGGNTIY
TRBJ1-3,TRBV7-9,ASSLVTEVWGNTIY
TRBJ1-2,TRBV20-1,SASDPSTGLIYGYT
TRBJ2-7,TRBV5-1,ASSPGGGEGYEQY
TRBJ1-4,TRBV12-3/TRBV12-4,ASSLSGSNEKLF
TRBJ2-3,TRBV6-1,ASSAIIGLLTDTQY
TRBJ1-1,TRBV5-1,ASSLVVPEGGDTEAF
TRBJ1-1,TRBV20-1,SARGEGRETEAF
TRBJ2-1,TRBV6-2/TRBV6-3,ASKRGAPLDEQF
TRBJ1-1,TRBV7-2,ASSSAQGAAREAF
TRBJ1-1,TRBV25-1,ASSEWDRVNTEAF
TRBJ1-1,TRBV10-3,AISEGGHTEAF
TRBJ1-6,TRBV20-1,SAREGISPLH
TRBJ2-3,TRBV7-8,ASSLLPSTSTDTQY
TRBJ2-2,TRBV12-3/TRBV12-4,ASRTGGFYAGELF
TRBJ2-1,TRBV11-1,ASSSTGTSGGSSYNEQF
TRBJ1-1,TRBV9,ASGEGRTEAF
TRBJ2-4,TRBV4-1,ASSPGGGQAKNIQY
TRBJ2-1,TRBV29-1,SVAKEGLHIFNEQF
TRBJ1-2,TRBV2,ASSELGQEPSGGYT
TRBJ2-7,TRBV16,ASSQLGTARG
TRBJ1-1,TRBV27,ASSKAGAITEAF
TRBJ2-7,TRBV14,ASSSPYGSGHLSYEQY
TRBJ2-1,TRBV14,ASSRQASYNEQF
TRBJ2-1,TRBV21-1,ASSKSGQDNEQF
TRBJ1-1,TRBV12-5,ASGFSPDTEAF
TRBJ1-5,TRBV7-2,ASSQNQGAMGQPQH
TRBJ1-1,TRBV12-3/TRBV12-4,ASRIDRVEAF
TRBJ2-5,TRBV6-2/TRBV6-3,ASSYSPSGREETQY
TRBJ1-1,TRBV5-1,ASSLSTGNIMMNTEAF
TRBJ2-5,TRBV5-1,ASSFGSTGMYQETQY
TRBJ1-4,TRBV7-9,ASSPTGGEKLF
TRBJ2-2,TRBV4-1,ASSQDLGTGNTGELF
TRBJ2-3,TRBV24-1,ATSDSSGFGTDTQY
TRBJ1-6,TRBV5-1,ASSRRRPNNSPLH
TRBJ1-2,TRBV12-3/TRBV12-4,ASSSDRNYGYT
TRBJ2-7,TRBV6-4,ASSDSWTGDPYEQY
TRBJ2-7,TRBV20-1,SARGLEGSYEQY
TRBJ2-1,TRBV20-1,SARASGSLIGEQF
TRBJ1-1,TRBV4-1,ASSHPLGTVNTEAF
TRBJ1-5,TRBV20-1,SARPLGGQQGSSNQPQH
TRBJ2-1,TRBV6-2/TRBV6-3,ASTPGGNEQF
TRBJ1-1,TRBV19,ATGQSMNTEAF
TRBJ2-1,TRBV24-1,ATSESGSSRGEQF
TRBJ1-4,TRBV4-3,ASSQGRGEKLF
TRBJ2-3,TRBV9,ASSGGHSTDTQY
TRBJ1-1,TRBV6-1,ATRSGPNTEAF
TRBJ2-7,TRBV5-1,ASSWDSGPYSYEQY